The 29 T cell receptor beta chains listed next were all sequenced from one sample in a study of cytomegalovirus exposure and HLA in healthy donors. Primers for the PCR totalled 60 Vbeta and 13 Jbeta. Method: immunoSEQ multiplex PCR; TCRdb's copy keeps in-frame clones and lacks some. The table has approximately 130,000 clones, 75% to 90% seen once. Material: PBMCs. These receptors all stem from a woman aged 30 to 39 in good health and CMV-seropositive.

The chain couples TRBV6-5 to TRBJ2-7, with D unresolved. CDR1 MNHEY and CDR2 SVGAGI come from the germline V gene. The CDR3 has 14 amino acids. Trimming pared 9 bases from V and 3 bases from J, leaving 18 bases between. Here the CDR3 reads CASSPGPVVYEQYF. The DNA for the CDR3 is TGTGCCAGTTCCCCTGGCCCAGTGGTCTACGAGCAGTACTTC.

The rearrangement uses TRBV2 and TRBJ1-4, with D perhaps TRBD1 (6 bases). CDR3 length: 13 amino acids. V lost 6 bases and J lost 7, with 12 bases in between. From germline, CDR1 is SNHLY and CDR2 FYNNEI. The CDR3 here is CASRGRGGEKLFF. CDR3 coding DNA: TGTGCCAGCAGGGGGAGGGGGGGTGAAAAACTGTTTTTT.

The rearrangement joins TRBV5-5 to TRBJ1-4; D is ambiguous. Trimming left V 0 bases short and J 6 bases short, with 12 bases between. The CDR3 has 15 residues. Germline V lookup: CDR1 SGHKS, CDR2 YYEKEE (reference sequence). The CDR3 region is CASSLGRGWDEKLFF. For the CDR3, the DNA is TGTGCCAGCAGCTTGGGAAGAGGTTGGGATGAAAAACTGTTTTTT.

The gene calls are TRBV7-3 and TRBJ2-1; D remains unclear. V was shortened by 1 base and J by 2 bases, with 9 bases between the two germline ends. Per the germline V gene, CDR1 is SGHTA and CDR2 is FQGTGA. The CDR3 runs to 15 residues. The CDR3 DNA follows: TGTGCCAGCAGCTTAAGTGCAGGTCCCTACAATGAGCAGTTCTTC. It yields the protein CASSLSAGPYNEQFF.

The rearrangement uses TRBV28 and TRBJ2-7, with TRBD1 matching over 8 bases. The V and J ends lost 7 bases and 1 base, in that order; junction bases with no gene match: 6. Germline loops: CDR1 MDHEN, CDR2 SYDVKM. The CDR3 totals 14 residues. The CDR3 bases are TGTGCCAGCACCCTCCGGGACAGGTCCTACGAGCAGTACTTC. This codes for CASTLRDRSYEQYF.

The CDR3 here is CASSETGTLISYEQYF. The CDR3 nucleotides are TGTGCCAGCAGCGAGACGGGGACATTGATTTCCTACGAGCAGTACTTC. This rearrangement joins TRBV9 to TRBJ2-7, with TRBD1 as a possible D gene (6 bases). Germline assignment: CDR1 SGDLS and CDR2 YYNGEE. CDR3 length: 16 amino acids. V dropped 3 bases and J dropped 1 base, with 17 bases sitting between them.

V and J are TRBV7-2 and TRBJ2-1, with D possibly TRBD2 on 6 matching bases. Germline assignment: CDR1 SGHTA and CDR2 FQGNSA. V was pared by 1 base and J by 9 bases, with 16 bases between. The CDR3 has 15 residues. The CDR3 reads CASSLDPGVNAEQFF. The CDR3 nucleotides are TGTGCCAGCAGCTTAGACCCGGGAGTAAACGCTGAGCAGTTCTTC.

The rearrangement links TRBV28 to TRBJ1-5; D is perhaps TRBD1 (5 bases). CDR1 is MDHEN and CDR2 is SYDVKM in the germline V gene. The CDR3 loop spans 14 amino acids. Deletions cut 3 bases from V and 5 bases from J, with 11 bases between. The CDR3: CASSLRTLDQPQHF. The CDR3 DNA reads TGTGCCAGCAGTTTGAGGACACTTGATCAGCCCCAGCATTTT.

The chain employs TRBV6-5 and TRBJ2-5; D not resolved. Per the germline V gene, CDR1 is MNHEY and CDR2 is SVGAGI. The CDR3 has 10 residues. V shed 10 bases and J shed 3 bases, with 6 bases lying between them. This CDR3 is CAICEETQYF. For the CDR3, the DNA is TGTGCCATCTGCGAAGAGACCCAGTACTTC.

The chain uses TRBV9 and TRBJ2-3, with a possible D match to TRBD1 (6 bases). CDR1 and CDR2 (germline): SGDLS, YYNGEE. This CDR3 has 13 residues. The V gene lost 3 bases and the J gene lost 4 bases, with 9 bases spanning the gap. As DNA, the CDR3 is TGTGCCAGCAGCGAACAGGGTTCAGATACGCAGTATTTT. As protein: CASSEQGSDTQYF.

This clone appeared a few times. The chain employs TRBV5-4 and TRBJ2-3; 10 bases line up with TRBD2. Germline lookup yields CDR1 SGHNT and CDR2 YYREEE (reference sequence). CDR3 length: 15 residues. J gave up 3 bases and V 1 base, and 2 bases lay outside the gene matches. The CDR3 protein is CASSLTSGVTDTQYF. CDR3 in DNA: TGTGCCAGCAGCTTGACTAGCGGGGTAACAGATACGCAGTATTTT.

The chain has TRBV6-1 and TRBJ2-1, with 7 bases aligning to TRBD1. The CDR3 has 14 amino acids. With 5 bases clipped from V and 5 bases from J, the junction kept 6 bases outside the gene matches. CDR1 and CDR2 (germline): MNHNS, SASEGT. The chain's CDR3 is CASSPTGQNNEQFF. The CDR3 coding sequence is TGTGCCAGCAGTCCCACGGGACAGAACAATGAGCAGTTCTTC.

The rearrangement joins TRBV5-1 to TRBJ2-1; possible D gene TRBD2, 6 bases. The germline V and J ends were trimmed by 4 bases and 10 bases, with 12 bases remaining between them. CDR1 is SGHRS, CDR2 YFSETQ, per germline. CDR3 length: 12 residues. Here the CDR3 DNA reads TGCGCCAGCAGCCCCCCGGGAGAAGAGCAGTTCTTC. Translated: CASSPPGEEQFF.

CDR3 region: CAIMSSGGGEETQYF. CDR3 nucleotides: TGTGCCATCATGAGTTCTGGCGGAGGGGAAGAGACCCAGTACTTC. The V gene is TRBV10-3, the J gene TRBJ2-5; possible D gene TRBD2, 6 bases. CDR3 length: 15 amino acids. CDR1 ENHRY and CDR2 SYGVKD come from the germline V gene. Trimming took 7 bases from V and 3 from J, leaving 18 bases between them.

The V call is TRBV7-2, the J call TRBJ1-1; 7 nucleotides line up with TRBD1. After removal of 4 bases from V and 2 bases from J, the junction contained 4 bases not matched to a gene. Germline V gene sequence: CDR1 SGHTA, CDR2 FQGNSA. The CDR3 runs to 14 residues. In DNA form, the CDR3 reads TGTGCCAGCAGCTCTTACAGGGGTAACACTGAAGCTTTCTTT. This sequence encodes CASSSYRGNTEAFF.

The genes are TRBV18 and TRBJ1-2; TRBD1 might be the D (5 bases). V lost 6 bases and J lost 8, with 19 bases in between. Germline CDR1 KGHSH, CDR2 LQKENI. The CDR3 consists of 14 residues. CDR3 nucleotides: TGTGCCAGCTCTCCCACAGGCGCCTTGGGGGGCTACACCTTC. Encoded protein: CASSPTGALGGYTF.

This clone has just a few counts. The rearrangement uses TRBV7-6 and TRBJ2-7; 10 positions agree with TRBD1. The CDR3 length is 14 residues. Germline lookup yields CDR1 SGHVS and CDR2 FNYEAQ. J was trimmed by 7 bases and V by 1 base; bases with no gene match: 4. The CDR3 DNA reads TGTGCCAGCAGCTTAGGACAGGGGGCGGAGGAGCAGTACTTC. It is translated as CASSLGQGAEEQYF. The complete variable domain, with remaining parts taken from reference TRBV7-6 and TRBJ2-7, reads GAGVSQSPRYKVTKRGQDVALRCDPISGHVSLYWYRQALGQGPEFLTYFNYEAQQDKSGLPNDRFSAERPEGSISTLTIQRTEQRDSAMYRCASSLGQGAEEQYFGPGTRLTVT.

The J gene is TRBJ1-5, the V gene TRBV6-6; D gene unclear. CDR3 size: 11 residues. Germline V gene sequence: CDR1 MNHNY, CDR2 SVGAGI (reference sequence). V was clipped by 5 bases and J by 5 bases, with 4 bases between them. As DNA, the CDR3 is TGTGCCAGCAGTGAGTATCAGCCCCAGCATTTT. It encodes CASSEYQPQHF.

CDR3 in DNA: TGCAGCGTTCGGAAGACAGGGATATACGAGCAGTACTTC. It encodes CSVRKTGIYEQYF. The chain couples TRBV29-1 to TRBJ2-7; 7 bases line up with TRBD1. V shed 5 bases, J shed 4 bases, and the junction held 8 bases outside the gene matches. This CDR3 spans 13 amino acids. CDR1 SQVTM and CDR2 ANQGSEA come from the germline V gene.

The CDR3 nucleotides are TGTGCCAGCAGCCAAGATGGCGGCTACGAGCAGTACTTC. This sequence encodes CASSQDGGYEQYF. The chain employs TRBV14 and TRBJ2-7; D gene unclear. This CDR3 comprises 13 residues. V was pared by 0 bases and J by 3 bases, with 6 bases between. Germline lookup yields CDR1 SGHDN and CDR2 FVKESK.

This chain joins TRBV2 and TRBJ1-2; perhaps TRBD1 as D (6 bases). V was shortened by 6 bases and J by 6 bases, with 20 bases between the two germline ends. Germline loops: CDR1 SNHLY, CDR2 FYNNEI. This CDR3 has 15 amino acids. The CDR3 nucleotides read TGTGCCAGCAGGCCCCCAGGGGCGGTGTGGAATGGCTACACCTTC. Protein product: CASRPPGAVWNGYTF.

V and J are TRBV7-9 and TRBJ1-6; possibly TRBD1 for D (6 bases). The germline gives CDR1 SEHNR, CDR2 FQNEAQ (reference sequence). This CDR3 has 13 amino acids. With 5 bases removed from V and 10 bases from J, the gap between germline ends came to 12 bases. The CDR3 nucleotides are TGTGCCAGCAGCCCAGGGGTAGAGTCACCCCTCCACTTT. This encodes CASSPGVESPLHF. Full variable domain (remainder filled in from reference TRBV7-9 and TRBJ1-6): DTGVSQNPRHKITKRGQNVTFRCDPISEHNRLYWYRQTLGQGPEFLTYFQNEAQLEKSRLLSDRFSAERPKGSFSTLEIQRTEQGDSAMYLCASSPGVESPLHFGNGTRLTVT.

The V gene is TRBV18, the J gene TRBJ1-2; no firm D call. CDR3 length: 16 residues. Germline lookup yields CDR1 KGHSH and CDR2 LQKENI. V lost 2 bases to trimming and J lost 4 bases, with 17 bases between them. The CDR3 nucleotides are TGTGCCAGCTCACCAGGGTCCTCCCTCGGAGGCTATGGCTACACCTTC. This gives the protein CASSPGSSLGGYGYTF. The variable domain in full, with the rest retrieved from reference TRBV18 and TRBJ1-2, is NAGVMQNPRHLVRRRGQEARLRCSPMKGHSHVYWYRQLPEEGLKFMVYLQKENIIDESGMPKERFSAEFPKEGPSILRIQQVVRGDSAAYFCASSPGSSLGGYGYTFGSGTRLTVV.

The chain employs TRBV2 and TRBJ1-5; possibly TRBD1 for D (5 bases). The CDR3 is 13 amino acids. Germline V lookup: CDR1 SNHLY, CDR2 FYNNEI. V lost 8 bases, J lost 3 bases, and 11 bases lay in between. As DNA, the CDR3 is TGTGCCAGCTCCGGACAACTCAATCAGCCCCAGCATTTT. Translating it yields CASSGQLNQPQHF.

This clone was detected once. Here the CDR3 DNA reads TGTGCCTGGAGTGTGGGGGGGAAAGCTTTCTTT. Residues: CAWSVGGKAFF. The rearrangement uses TRBV30 and TRBJ1-1; D is possibly TRBD1 (5 bases). Trimming cost V 0 bases and J 9 bases, with 8 bases left between them. The CDR3 runs to 11 residues. The germline V gene encodes CDR1 GTSNPN and CDR2 SVGIG (reference sequence).

The chain joins TRBV18 to TRBJ1-4, with D hard to call. This CDR3 comprises 16 residues. V lost 5 bases, J lost 7 bases, and 20 bases lay in between. Per the germline V gene, CDR1 is KGHSH and CDR2 is LQKENI. CDR3 bases: TGTGCCAGCTCAGCAATTCCAGGTCCCACGGTTGAAAAACTGTTTTTT. This sequence encodes CASSAIPGPTVEKLFF.

The CDR3 region is CASSREGFETQYF. Here the CDR3 DNA reads TGTGCCAGTAGTCGGGAGGGGTTCGAGACCCAGTACTTC. The chain recombines TRBV19 with TRBJ2-5; 8 bases match TRBD2. With V trimmed by 5 bases and J by 5 bases, 4 bases remained unmatched. This CDR3 contains 13 residues. Germline CDR1 LNHDA, CDR2 SQIVND (reference sequence).

The chain employs TRBV6-1 and TRBJ2-5, with D tentatively TRBD2 (6 bases). The CDR3 is made up of 14 amino acids. CDR1 is MNHNS and CDR2 is SASEGT in the germline V gene. V lost 4 bases and J lost 1, with 10 bases in between. CDR3 DNA: TGTGCCAGCAGTGGCGGAGGGGCCCAAGAGACCCAGTACTTC. This codes for CASSGGGAQETQYF.

V and J are TRBV5-5 and TRBJ1-2; D call uncertain. The V and J ends lost 2 bases and 5 bases respectively, with 10 bases between them. The CDR3 runs to 13 residues. Per the germline V gene, CDR1 is SGHKS and CDR2 is YYEKEE (reference sequence). The CDR3 DNA is TGTGCCAGCAGCTTTTCCCGGGGTTATGGCTACACCTTC. It yields the protein CASSFSRGYGYTF.